The 10 T cell receptor beta chains given below trace back to one sample, sequenced in a study of blood T cells in healthy people across ages. With a J-beta primer mix and a sample-barcoded 5' primer, a second PCR ran roughly 6 to 12 cycles. MiXCR, applied by TCRdb to the 5' RACE reads, yields one record per CDR3 protein. The data show 730,000 or so distinct CDR3 sequences, approximately 39% seen once. Sequenced: blood. The receptors stem from a woman aged 55-70 years in good health.

This clonotype was seen more than once but under ten times. The chain carries TRBV12-3 or TRBV12-4 and TRBJ2-7; 8 bases fit TRBD1. With the DNA end fitting TRBJ2-5 better, the J assignment may be wrong. The CDR3 sequence is 14 residues long. CDR3 coding DNA: TGTGCCAGCAGTCCCGGACAGGGTAAAAAGACCCAGTACTTC. Translated: CASSPGQGKKTQYF.

In regard to this clonotype: Relative to the germline gene, one junction end is altered; a read error may explain this. The V gene is TRBV20-1, the J gene TRBJ2-1, with D hard to call. The CDR3 sequence is 13 residues long. CDR1 is DFQATT, CDR2 SNEGSKA, per germline (reference sequence). The CDR3 DNA reads TGCAGTGCTACTATTGCCTCCCACAATGAGCAGTTCTTC. Translation gives CSATIASHNEQFF.

The chain uses TRBV11-3 and TRBJ2-7; D is tentatively TRBD1 or TRBD2 (5 bases each). CDR1 and CDR2 from the germline V gene are SGHNT and YENEEA. Between the trimmed V and J ends, which lost 5 bases and 2 bases, there was a span of 10 bases. This CDR3 comprises 13 residues. This CDR3 is CASSGDGAYEQYF. The CDR3, as DNA: TGTGCCAGCAGCGGGGACGGAGCCTACGAGCAGTACTTC.

This clonotype was counted only a few times. This chain joins TRBV3-1 and TRBJ2-7, with no clear D. In germline, CDR1 is LGHDT, CDR2 YNNKEL (reference sequence). Trimming stripped 5 bases from V and 4 bases from J, with 15 bases between. The CDR3 runs to 14 residues. This CDR3 is CASSYSPTFYEQYF. CDR3 coding DNA: TGTGCCAGCAGCTATAGCCCTACCTTTTACGAGCAGTACTTC.

This chain links TRBV18 with TRBJ2-5; D might be TRBD2 (5 bases). V was cut by 8 bases and J by 2 bases, with 12 bases left in between. CDR1 is KGHSH and CDR2 is LQKENI in the germline V gene. The CDR3 consists of 13 residues. CDR3 bases: TGTGCCAGCGCTCCCGGGGATCAAGAGACCCAGTACTTC. Its translation: CASAPGDQETQYF.

There are a few counts of this clonotype. This rearrangement joins TRBV20-1 to TRBJ2-7, with TRBD1 as a possible D gene (6 bases). Trimming shortened V by 1 base and J by 3 bases, and 13 bases separated the two germline ends. Germline V CDR1 and CDR2: DFQATT, SNEGSKA (reference sequence). The CDR3 has 14 amino acids. The CDR3 DNA is TGCAGTGCTAGAGTTCCTACAGGGAGCTACGAGCAGTACTTC. Residues: CSARVPTGSYEQYF.

This clonotype was found once. This chain connects TRBV2 to TRBJ2-5; D ambiguous. The germline gives CDR1 SNHLY, CDR2 FYNNEI. CDR3 length: 11 amino acids. V lost 4 bases to trimming and J lost 11 bases, with 11 bases between them. CDR3 bases: TGTGCCAGCAGTGTTCGCTATCCGCAGTACTTC. Amino acids: CASSVRYPQYF.

Worth noting for this clonotype: Compared with germline, one end of the junction differs, possibly owing to a read error. The chain employs TRBV7-9 and TRBJ1-4; no definite D call. This CDR3 contains 14 residues. Germline-derived CDR1 and CDR2 are SEHNR and FQNEAQ (reference sequence). The CDR3 loop reads CASSDGRVNEELFF. The CDR3 DNA reads as TGTGCCAGCAGCGACGGCAGAGTTAATGAAGAACTGTTTTTT.

The rearrangement uses TRBV3-1 and TRBJ2-7; 10 bases are shared with TRBD2. The CDR3 contains 15 residues. J was trimmed by 5 bases and V by 1 base; bases with no gene match: 5. CDR1 is LGHDT, CDR2 YNNKEL, per germline (reference sequence). DNA for the CDR3: TGTGCCAGCAGCCAAGCGCTAGCGGGAGTCAACGAGCAGTACTTC. Translating it yields CASSQALAGVNEQYF.

This clonotype was seen repeatedly, ten times or more. The chain has TRBV6-2 or TRBV6-3 and TRBJ2-5; TRBD2 matches at 7 bases. This CDR3 has 14 residues. The germline V gene has CDR1 MNHEY and CDR2 SVGEGT. V was pared by 6 bases and J by 0 bases, with 4 bases of the junction left unmatched. The CDR3 region is CASRRREYQETQYF. The CDR3 DNA reads TGTGCCAGCAGAAGGCGGGAGTACCAAGAGACCCAGTACTTC.